The clone carrying this T cell receptor (beta chain) was counted only a few times. The data originate from a study of blood T cell repertoires in COVID-19. TCRdb's copy holds only in-frame clones and misses some; the assay was immunoSEQ multiplex PCR. The sample lists about 43,000 clones, approximately 87% occurring once. Material: peripheral blood. The receptor was isolated from a man aged 40-50 years with COVID-19, enrolled during active disease.

CDR3 sequence reads: CASSSAVTSTDTQYF. DNA of the CDR3: TGTGCCAGCAGCTCAGCGGTGACTAGCACAGATACGCAGTATTTT. The V and J genes are TRBV7-8 and TRBJ2-3, with D possibly TRBD2 on 5 matching bases. The germline V gene has CDR1 SGHVS and CDR2 FQNEAQ. The CDR3 loop spans 15 amino acids. V lost 4 bases and J lost 0, with 11 bases in between.